Below, 2 T cell receptor beta chains from the same sample are listed, as sequenced in a study of radiation and T cells in renal cell carcinoma. The time point was: blood 4 weeks post-SBRT, at nephrectomy. The treatment is: 15 Gy SBRT to primary tumor, nephrectomy 4 weeks later. Here immunoSEQ multiplex PCR was the method, and the copy in TCRdb shows in-frame clones only, minus some. Of 60,000 or so clones in the sample, about 74% were seen once. The sample here was blood, taken from a patient whose treatment included radiotherapy and nephrectomy. The receptors were gathered from a man aged 55 to 70 with renal cell carcinoma.

V usage is TRBV11-2 and J usage is TRBJ1-4; D gene unclear. Germline assignment: CDR1 SGHAT and CDR2 FQNNGV. Trimming took off 0 bases at V and 7 bases at J, with 6 bases between the two ends. The CDR3 consists of 13 residues. CDR3 loop: CASSLDLSEKLFF. The DNA of the CDR3 is TGTGCCAGCAGCTTAGATCTAAGTGAAAAACTGTTTTTT.

The chain is built from TRBV20-1 and TRBJ2-7, with D perhaps matching TRBD2 (5 bases). Per germline, CDR1 DFQATT and CDR2 SNEGSKA (reference sequence). This CDR3 comprises 11 residues. V gave up 7 bases and J gave up 5 bases, with 12 bases separating them. CDR3 nucleotide sequence: TGCAGTGTCCGAATCGGGAACGAGCAGTACGTC. Translating gives CSVRIGNEQYV.